One T cell receptor beta chain is described in this entry. No antigen is known for it. Base qualities are not provided; no much larger clone lies one nucleotide away. These data belong to a study of cytomegalovirus exposure and HLA in healthy donors (dated by TCRdb to the late 2010s). With regard to the full study: A later analysis indicated that the 95 to 150 validation repertoires were generated on the platform also employed for the 700 or so repertoires of the first cohort. The study aimed to test whether cataloging public T cell receptors could reveal signatures of past pathogen exposure. A separate validation cohort of 100 to 150 different subjects was used in addition to the approximately 610-subject first cohort. High-throughput TCR immunosequencing, statistical association of individual TCRs with disease status, and machine learning were combined to predict cytomegalovirus infection status.

Receptor libraries were prepared by the immunoSEQ multiplex PCR assay. The paper's processing steps were these. A statistical classification framework was developed to diagnose cytomegalovirus status using the catalog of TCR beta chain sequences. The source is immuneACCESS, and TCRdb retained only in-frame sequences with V and J called. Part of the clones is not carried over; for the studies checked, unresolved V genes explain less than half of this, and the remainder is unexplained. V, J and clone size derive from that table, while D and trimming were established from the DNA sequence. This sample gives 70,000 or so clones in total; around 94% of them show up just once. The biggest ten clones account for roughly 1.4% of the sample. The donors belonged to the validation cohort of about 130 subjects, which was separate from the approximately 680-subject first cohort. The paper's findings and limits, for the study overall: Subsequent analysis determined that TCRs grouped into clusters in the first cohort also showed a tendency toward co-occurrence across the 120 validation repertoires, and roughly 94% of cluster scores exceeded 0. The classifier was reported to diagnose cytomegalovirus status with high specificity and sensitivity in both the original cohort and the validation cohort. While some public TCRs were present in many individuals, most TCR sequences turned up only very rarely across donors. A few of the identified cytomegalovirus-associated TCR beta chains were confirmed in vitro to be specific for cytomegalovirus antigens. The validation cohort had no HLA typing available for a later analysis, so co-occurrence within that cohort was assessed over all 110 or so repertoires. A total of 150 or so TCR beta chains were listed by the study as associated with cytomegalovirus. The authors suggested that the approach could potentially be extended to other disease states and immunological phenotypes.

The CDR3 spans 15 residues, from the cysteine through the phenylalanine. Left in the record is the CDR3 DNA by itself, 45 bases read in frame from the first base. Specimen: PBMCs. The receptor chain draws on TRBV21-1 and TRBJ2-1; the table names TRBD2, a call not compared with the DNA. TRBV21-1 is a known pseudogene. The origin of this receptor is a man between 18 and 35 years old in good health and CMV-seropositive. The DNA is TGTGCCAGCATCGCTAAACGGGATGCGTACAATGAGCAGTTCTTC. It codes for CASIAKRDAYNEQFF.